This T cell receptor (beta chain) derives from a study of CD8 T cells in ankylosing spondylitis. Study-wide points: Researchers reportedly found disease-linked clones significantly enriched in matched ankylosing spondylitis synovial fluid. Among TCR beta sequences, a motif of fewer than 10 highly homologous variants appeared characteristic of ankylosing spondylitis blood.

Worth noting for this clonotype: Its antigen is as yet unknown.

TCRdb re-called the 5' RACE reads through MiXCR, storing one row per CDR3 protein. The sample has roughly 470,000 distinct CDR3 sequences, about 25% seen once. The V end lost 2 bases, the J end lost 4 bases, and 12 bases lay between the germline ends. This CDR3 comprises 15 residues. The chain joins TRBV12-3 or TRBV12-4 to TRBJ1-5, with D perhaps matching TRBD1 (5 bases). The TCR was taken from a male donor with ankylosing spondylitis. Sequenced material: blood, either unsorted or a sorted T cell fraction (not recorded which). Here the CDR3 DNA reads TGTGCCAGCAGTTTACAGGGAATGGGTAATCAGCCCCAGCATTTT. This sequence encodes CASSLQGMGNQPQHF.